Here is one T cell receptor beta chain with its context. Antigen specificity is unknown. A sample-barcoded 5' primer and a J-beta primer mix were used in a second PCR of roughly 6 to 11 cycles. Each cDNA molecule was tagged by a template-switch adaptor that had 12 random nucleotides. Every sample produced at least 2.5 million CDR3-containing paired-end reads. MiXCR, run by TCRdb on the 5' RACE reads, gives a single entry per CDR3 protein. The sample holds about 730,000 distinct CDR3 sequences, around 46% seen once. V was pared by 0 bases and J by 3 bases, with 6 bases between. From germline, CDR1 is SGHTA and CDR2 FQGNSA. The CDR3 is made up of 13 amino acids. This sample is part of a study of blood T cells in healthy people across ages. Notes on the study in general: The study lacked donor CMV status, which possibly confounded expanded clonotype changes.

Each sample had at least 7 million PBMCs isolated. The origin of this receptor is a woman aged 55 to 70 in good health. The rearrangement joins TRBV7-2 to TRBJ2-7; D is ambiguous. Input material: blood. CDR3 bases: TGTGCCAGCAGCTTAGCACCTGACTACGAGCAGTACTTC. Translation gives CASSLAPDYEQYF.